These 24 T cell receptor delta chains were sequenced from one sample in a study of γδ T cells in repeated Plasmodium falciparum infection. Flow sorting of PBMC yielded separate Vgamma9/Vdelta2+ and Vdelta2-negative gammadelta T cell populations for bulk repertoire analysis. TCRdb redid clone calling on the multiplex PCR reads using CATT. Among under 65,000 delta-chain clones listed, over 1.5% were seen once. Sequences were obtained from gamma-delta T cells from blood. The receptor set was obtained from a pool of human donors (malaria-infected and uninfected, not separated).

This clone was seen only a few times. TCRdb's listed protein matches a much larger clone and diverges from this DNA's translation at residue 13, likely through a read error; the protein shown comes from the DNA. The V and J genes are TRDV3 and TRDJ1, with 9 nucleotides matching TRDD3. Germline matching of the DNA provided the J gene here, since TCRdb leaves it blank. With V trimmed by 2 bases and J by 1 base, 20 bases remained unmatched. Germline-derived CDR1 and CDR2 are TVYSNPD and GDNSRS (reference sequence). This CDR3 is built from 19 residues. Written as DNA, the CDR3 is TGTGCCTTTCCCCTCCTACCGTACTGGGGGACCCTGTGCACCGATAAACTCATCTTT. This translates into CAFPLLPYWGTLCTDKLIF.

This clone appeared many times. The gene calls are TRDV1 and TRDJ1; TRDD3 might be the D (7 bases). V shed 4 bases and J shed 0 bases, with 33 bases lying between them. The length of the CDR3 is 22 residues. Germline V CDR1 and CDR2: TSWWSYY, QGS. This CDR3 reads CALGAHRLPPGGLTLYTDKLIF. The DNA of the CDR3 is TGTGCTCTTGGGGCTCATAGGCTTCCTCCTGGGGGTCTAACCCTGTACACCGATAAACTCATCTTT.

This clone came up many times. The protein recorded in TCRdb matches a much larger clone and deviates from this DNA's translation at residue 13, suggesting a read error; the protein here is obtained by translating the DNA. The chain employs TRDV1 and TRDJ1; 9 bases are a match to TRDD2. As TCRdb names no J gene, one was assigned here on the basis of a DNA match to germline. The V gene end was trimmed by 0 bases and the J gene end by 3 bases; junction bases not matched to a gene: 20. The V gene's germline CDR1 is TSWWSYY and CDR2 QGS. There are 21 residues in the CDR3. The CDR3 sequence: CALGELPSYLWGHRWSDKLIF. DNA for the CDR3: TGTGCTCTTGGGGAACTTCCTTCCTACCTTTGGGGACACCGGTGGTCCGATAAACTCATCTTT.

With regard to this clone: A far more abundant clone sits one base away, making this likely a read error. The same CDR3 can be traced to other DNA sequences in this sample. The chain joins TRDV1 to TRDJ1; a weak D match, TRDD2 (6 bases). CDR3 length equals 18 residues. Germline lookup yields CDR1 TSWWSYY and CDR2 QGS. CDR3 protein: CALGEVGGIPSYTDKLIF. The CDR3 DNA sequence: TGTGCTCTTGGGGAAGTGGGAGGGATCCCATCCTACACGGATAAACTCATCTTT.

By frequency in the sample, this clone is medium-sized. Other DNA sequences in this sample translate to the same CDR3. The rearrangement uses TRDV1 and TRDJ1, with D possibly TRDD2 on 6 matching bases. The V end was cut by 1 base, the J end by 0 bases, with 39 bases between. The CDR3 contains 25 residues. Germline CDR1 and CDR2: TSWWSYY and QGS. The CDR3 coding sequence is TGTGCTCTTGGGGAACGGGGTCCTACCCACAACCCTGTCAGGCGGGATTTGAAGTACACCGATAAACTCATCTTT. Its translation is CALGERGPTHNPVRRDLKYTDKLIF.

Concerning this clone: With only one base between it and a far larger clone, this is likely a read error. Other DNA sequences from this sample encode an identical CDR3 as well. V usage is TRDV1 and J usage is TRDJ3, with a possible D match to TRDD2 (6 bases). In the absence of a J gene in TCRdb, the DNA was matched to germline to assign it here. The CDR3 sequence is 24 residues long. The V gene's germline CDR1 is TSWWSYY and CDR2 QGS. The CDR3 here is CALGELGSSRLLQPFLWDTRQMFF. CDR3 sequence (DNA): TGTGCTCTTGGGGAACTAGGTTCCTCCAGATTACTGCAACCTTTCCTATGGGACACCCGGCAGATGTTTTTC.

With regard to this clone: With only one base between it and a far larger clone, this is likely a read error. In the same sample, other DNA sequences code for this CDR3. The chain combines TRDV1 with TRDJ1; D unclear. This CDR3 has 17 amino acids. Germline values: CDR1 TSWWSYY, CDR2 QGS. The CDR3 DNA is TGTGCTCTTGGGGAACTAGCGCCACTAAGAGACACCGATAAACTCATCTTC. Encoded protein: CALGELAPLRDTDKLIF.

A note on this clone: TCRdb pairs this DNA with a much larger clone's protein that differs at residue 17, likely a read error; the protein shown was translated from the DNA. This chain uses TRDV3 with TRDJ1, with TRDD3 identical over 13 bases. This CDR3 spans 22 amino acids. In germline, CDR1 is TVYSNPD, CDR2 GDNSRS (reference sequence). V dropped 0 bases and J dropped 3; count of bases not matched to a gene: 25. This CDR3 is CAFRPSRRKILGDTRWADKLIF. The DNA of the CDR3 is TGTGCCTTTAGACCTTCCCGGCGGAAGATACTGGGGGATACGCGTTGGGCCGATAAACTCATCTTT. Together with reference TRDV3 and TRDJ1, the CDR3 gives the full variable domain: CDKVTQSSPDQTVASGSEVVLLCTYDTVYSNPDLFWYRIRPDYSFQFVFYGDNSRSEGADFTQGRFSVKHILTQKAFHLVISPVRTEDSATYYCAFRPSRRKILGDTRWADKLIFGKGTRVTVEP.

A word on this clone: The translation of this DNA and the TCRdb protein of a much larger clone differ at residue 13, probably owing to a read error; the protein shown here is translated from the DNA. The genes are TRAV38-2/DV8 and TRDJ1, with TRDD3 matching 11 bases. TCRdb carries no J gene annotation; the J gene was assigned here by matching the DNA with germline. The CDR3 extends over 19 amino acids. Germline V lookup: CDR1 TSESDYY, CDR2 QEAYKQQN. V shed 0 bases, J shed 1 base, and the junction held 11 bases outside the gene matches. DNA for the CDR3: TGTGCTTATAGGAGCGGGGTAAACTGGGGGATATGGGGCACCGATAAACTCATCTTT. This sequence encodes CAYRSGVNWGIWGTDKLIF.

Ten or more counts support this clone. The protein TCRdb lists belongs to a much larger clone and differs from this DNA's translation at residue 14, which points to a read error; the protein shown is made from the DNA. Other nucleotide sequences in the sample specify the same CDR3. The chain couples TRDV1 to TRDJ1; D might be TRDD3 (6 bases). Trimming stripped 0 bases from V and 0 bases from J, with 32 bases between. Germline CDR1 reads TSWWSYY; CDR2 reads QGS. The CDR3 loop spans 23 amino acids. The CDR3 DNA is TGTGCTCTTGGGGAACTATTTTCTAAGGATCGGATGGGGGGTCCGCCTTACACCGATAAACTCATCTTT. This encodes CALGELFSKDRMGGPPYTDKLIF.

This clone was seen ten or more times. Translating this DNA gives a protein that differs at residue 3 from the TCRdb one, which belongs to a much larger clone; a read error is likely, and the protein shown is this translation. The rearrangement links TRDV1 to TRDJ1; D is possibly TRDD3 (5 bases). Germline-derived CDR1 and CDR2 are TSWWSYY and QGS. The CDR3 extends over 15 amino acids. The CDR3 nucleotides are TGTGCTCCTGGGAGACGTACTGAGGGCACCGATAAACTCATCTTT. Encoded protein: CAPGRRTEGTDKLIF.

This clone was seen a few times. TCRdb assigns this DNA the protein of a much larger clone, which departs from its translation at residue 19; this likely reflects a read error, and the protein shown comes from translating the DNA. The gene calls are TRDV1 and TRDJ1, with 10 bases fitting TRDD3. Germline CDR1 and CDR2: TSWWSYY and QGS. The CDR3 contains 21 residues. The CDR3 loop is CALGEPFSWGIYSLYTDKFIF. The CDR3, as DNA: TGTGCTCTTGGGGAACCTTTCAGCTGGGGGATATATTCCCTGTACACCGATAAATTCATCTTT.

There are many counts of this clone. The TCRdb protein, from a much larger clone, departs from this DNA's translation at residue 10, likely by read error; the protein shown derives from the DNA. This chain connects TRDV1 to TRDJ1; 8 bases match TRDD3. There are 19 residues in the CDR3. V lost 2 bases to trimming and J lost 3 bases; unmatched junction nucleotides: 17. Germline V gives CDR1 TSWWSYY, CDR2 QGS. CDR3 sequence (DNA): TGTGCTCTTGGGGAAAAGGGATGGCGCCGGGGGATAGGAGCCGATAAACTCATCTTT. It codes for CALGEKGWRRGIGADKLIF.

This clone was seen at least ten times. A far larger clone is off by one base, so a read error is likely. This sample includes further DNA sequences coding for the same CDR3. The V gene reported is TRDV2; the J gene is uncalled; the table's D call, TRDD3, was not checked against the DNA. The length of the CDR3 is 22 residues. Looked up from germline, CDR1 is GEAIGNYY and CDR2 is EKD. CDR3 sequence: CACDSGAFTGGPSSWDTRQMFF. The CDR3 DNA reads as TGTGCCTGTGACTCCGGCGCGTTTACTGGGGGCCCGAGCTCCTGGGACACCCGACAGATGTTCTTC.

This clone appeared a few times. Distinct nucleotide sequences in the sample also encode this CDR3. V usage is TRDV1 and J usage is TRDJ1; D is uncertain. The J gene is not listed in TCRdb, so it was assigned here from a DNA match to germline. CDR3 length: 23 amino acids. The V gene's germline CDR1 is TSWWSYY and CDR2 QGS. V gave up 0 bases and J gave up 0 bases, with 32 bases separating them. Here the CDR3 reads CALGELITKFSSPEGPYTDKLIF. The CDR3 DNA sequence: TGTGCTCTTGGGGAACTAATAACAAAGTTCAGCTCCCCCGAGGGGCCATACACCGATAAACTCATCTTT.

This clone was counted ten times or more. The V call is TRDV1, the J call TRDJ1; 11 bases align to TRDD3. Germline matching of the DNA provided the J gene here, since TCRdb leaves it blank. The V gene's germline CDR1 is TSWWSYY and CDR2 QGS. This CDR3 has 22 residues. Losses at the gene ends were 5 bases for V and 0 bases for J; bases not matched to a gene: 23. The CDR3 region is CALGSRPSYTGGYEGYTDKLIF. In nucleotides, the CDR3 is TGTGCTCTTGGGTCAAGGCCTTCCTACACTGGGGGATATGAAGGGTACACCGATAAACTCATCTTT.

This clone was counted only a few times. A far larger clone is one nucleotide away, so this likely arose from a read error. Different DNA sequences within this sample yield the same CDR3. The J gene is TRDJ1, the V gene TRDV1; 10 nucleotides line up with TRDD3. TCRdb does not report a J gene; here it was assigned by matching the DNA to germline references. The germline V gene has CDR1 TSWWSYY and CDR2 QGS. This CDR3 spans 21 amino acids. This CDR3 is CALGESLPYWGIPPNTDKLIF. The CDR3 DNA reads TGTGCTCTTGGGGAATCCCTCCCTTACTGGGGGATCCCTCCTAACACCGACAAACTCATCTTT.

This clone showed up many times. Other nucleotide sequences from this sample produce the same CDR3. The chain employs TRDV2 and TRDJ3; 13 bases fit TRDD3. Germline CDR1 reads GEAIGNYY; CDR2 reads EKD. J was trimmed by 4 bases and V by 3 bases; bases with no gene match: 14. The CDR3 totals 21 residues. The CDR3 nucleotides are TGTGCCTGTGACTCCCCGGGAACTGGGGGATACGCGGGATGGGACACCCGACAGATGTTTTTC. The encoded protein is CACDSPGTGGYAGWDTRQMFF.

This clone was observed a handful of times. TCRdb shows a much larger clone's protein in place of this DNA's translation, and the two differ at residue 12, likely through a read error; the protein shown is translated from the DNA. The chain couples TRDV3 to TRDJ1, with TRDD3 identical over 10 bases. Germline values: CDR1 TVYSNPD, CDR2 GDNSRS (reference sequence). The CDR3 covers 16 residues. The CDR3 protein is CAFTFPWGIPTNKLIF. The CDR3 DNA reads as TGTGCCTTTACCTTCCCTTGGGGGATACCCACCAATAAACTCATCTTT.

Note on this clone: TCRdb pairs this DNA with a much larger clone's protein that differs at residue 11, likely a read error; the protein shown was translated from the DNA. The genes are TRDV1 and TRDJ1; 9 positions agree with TRDD2. With V trimmed by 4 bases and J by 2 bases, 23 bases remained unmatched. From germline, CDR1 is TSWWSYY and CDR2 QGS. The CDR3 has 21 amino acids. The CDR3 nucleotides are TGTGCTCTTGGGGGGTTCGCCTTCCTACGGTCTACTGGGGACTATACCGATAAACTCATCTTT. This sequence encodes CALGGFAFLRSTGDYTDKLIF.

Points on this clone: The mismatch at residue 3 between this DNA's translation and the TCRdb protein of a much larger clone likely reflects a read error; the protein shown is translated from the DNA. This chain joins TRDV1 and TRDJ1, with 7 bases lining up with TRDD3. The J gene is absent in TCRdb and was assigned here via DNA matching to germline. Germline V gene data show CDR1 as TSWWSYY and CDR2 as QGS. CDR3 size: 22 residues. J lost 2 bases, V lost 10 bases, and 34 bases had no gene match. The CDR3 here is CAHWGDRIPCTGDGGRTDKLIF. The CDR3 DNA follows: TGTGCTCATTGGGGTGACCGCATACCCTGTACTGGGGATGGGGGGCGTACCGATAAACTCATCTTT.

Concerning this clone itself: TCRdb attributes to this sequence the protein of a much larger clone, which differs from the DNA translation at residue 14; a read error is likely, and the protein displayed is translated from the DNA. The chain employs TRDV2 and TRDJ1; D is unresolved. The J gene, not given by TCRdb, was assigned here from a germline match of the nucleotide sequence. Germline lookup yields CDR1 GEAIGNYY and CDR2 EKD. With 5 bases removed from V and 0 bases from J, the gap between germline ends came to 36 bases. CDR3 size: 22 residues. CDR3 residues: CACAARRIFFNRLSVYTDKLIF. CDR3 bases: TGTGCCTGTGCAGCGCGCCGAATATTCTTCAACCGACTCTCCGTTTACACCGATAAACTCATCTTT.

Worth noting for this clone: For this DNA, TCRdb reports the protein of a much larger clone, which diverges at residue 15, most likely from a read error; the protein presented here is translated directly from the DNA. The chain has TRDV1 and TRDJ1; D may be TRDD2 or TRDD3 (5 bases each). The CDR3 has 19 amino acids. The V gene lost 0 bases and the J gene lost 10 bases, with 30 bases spanning the gap. CDR1 TSWWSYY and CDR2 QGS come from the germline V gene. CDR3 sequence: CALGELPPSLMLPEGGLIF. In DNA form, the CDR3 reads TGTGCTCTTGGGGAACTTCCTCCCTCCCTCATGCTTCCCGAGGGGGGACTCATCTTT.

This clone was picked up a small number of times. This probably arose from a read error, given a far larger clone one base away. The same CDR3 is also encoded by other DNA sequences in this sample. The rearrangement joins TRDV3 to TRDJ1; TRDD3 matches at 11 bases. This CDR3 is 17 amino acids long. CDR1 and CDR2 (germline): TVYSNPD, GDNSRS (reference sequence). Germline trimming cut 3 bases from V and 0 bases from J; bases unmatched to any gene: 12. The CDR3 sequence is CALRRPGGYPYTDKLIF. CDR3 coding DNA: TGTGCCTTGCGCCGGCCTGGGGGATACCCGTACACCGATAAACTCATCTTT.